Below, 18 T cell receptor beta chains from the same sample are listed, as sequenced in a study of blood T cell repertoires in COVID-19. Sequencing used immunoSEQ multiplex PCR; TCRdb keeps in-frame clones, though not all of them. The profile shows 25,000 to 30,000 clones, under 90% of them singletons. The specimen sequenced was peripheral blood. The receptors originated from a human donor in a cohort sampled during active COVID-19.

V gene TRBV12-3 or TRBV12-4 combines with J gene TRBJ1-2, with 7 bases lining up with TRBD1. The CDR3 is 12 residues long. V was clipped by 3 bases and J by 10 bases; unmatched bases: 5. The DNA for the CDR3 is TGTGCCAGCAGTTTCGACAGGGCGACCTACACCTTC. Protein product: CASSFDRATYTF.

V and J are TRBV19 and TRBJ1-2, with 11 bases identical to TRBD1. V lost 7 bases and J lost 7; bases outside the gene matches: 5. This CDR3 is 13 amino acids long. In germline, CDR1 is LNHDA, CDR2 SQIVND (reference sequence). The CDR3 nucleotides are TGTGCCAGTACCCGGACAGGGGGCACTGGCTACACCTTC. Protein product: CASTRTGGTGYTF. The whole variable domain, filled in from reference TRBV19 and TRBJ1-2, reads DGGITQSPKYLFRKEGQNVTLSCEQNLNHDAMYWYRQDPGQGLRLIYYSQIVNDFQKGDIAEGYSVSREKKESFPLTVTSAQKNPTAFYLCASTRTGGTGYTFGSGTRLTVV.

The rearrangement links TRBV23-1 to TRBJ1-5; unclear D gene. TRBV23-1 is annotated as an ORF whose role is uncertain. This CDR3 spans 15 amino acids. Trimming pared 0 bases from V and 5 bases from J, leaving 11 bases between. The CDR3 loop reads CASSQSGGRDQPQHF. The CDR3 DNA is TGCGCCAGCAGTCAATCGGGAGGGCGTGATCAGCCCCAGCATTTT.

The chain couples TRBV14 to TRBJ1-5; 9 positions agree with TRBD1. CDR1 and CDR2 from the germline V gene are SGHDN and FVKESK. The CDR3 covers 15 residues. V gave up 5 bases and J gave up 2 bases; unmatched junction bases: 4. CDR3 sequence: CASSARDRGNQPQHF. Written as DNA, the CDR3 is TGTGCCAGCAGCGCTCGGGACAGGGGCAATCAGCCCCAGCATTTT.

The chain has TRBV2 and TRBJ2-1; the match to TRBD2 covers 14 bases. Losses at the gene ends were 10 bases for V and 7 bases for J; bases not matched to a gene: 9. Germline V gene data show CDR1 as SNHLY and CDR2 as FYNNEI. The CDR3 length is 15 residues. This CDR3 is CATRGLAGAGNEQFF. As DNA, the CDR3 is TGTGCCACCCGGGGACTAGCGGGAGCAGGTAATGAGCAGTTCTTC.

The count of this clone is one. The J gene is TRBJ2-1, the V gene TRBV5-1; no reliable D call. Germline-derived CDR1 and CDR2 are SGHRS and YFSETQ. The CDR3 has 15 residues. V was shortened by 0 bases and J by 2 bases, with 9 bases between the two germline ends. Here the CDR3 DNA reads TGCGCCAGCAGCTTGGCAGGTCTCACCTACAATGAGCAGTTCTTC. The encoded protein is CASSLAGLTYNEQFF.

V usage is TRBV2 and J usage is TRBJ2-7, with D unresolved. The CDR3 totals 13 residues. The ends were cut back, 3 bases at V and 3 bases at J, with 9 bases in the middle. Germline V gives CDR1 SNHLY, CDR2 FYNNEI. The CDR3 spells CASSDRPNYEQYF. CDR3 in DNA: TGTGCCAGCAGTGACAGGCCGAACTACGAGCAGTACTTC.

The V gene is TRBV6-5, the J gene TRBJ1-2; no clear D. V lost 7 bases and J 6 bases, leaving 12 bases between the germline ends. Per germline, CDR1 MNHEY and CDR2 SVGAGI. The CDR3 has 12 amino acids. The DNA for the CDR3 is TGTGCCAGCACCAACCCGGGAGATGGCTACACCTTC. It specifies CASTNPGDGYTF.

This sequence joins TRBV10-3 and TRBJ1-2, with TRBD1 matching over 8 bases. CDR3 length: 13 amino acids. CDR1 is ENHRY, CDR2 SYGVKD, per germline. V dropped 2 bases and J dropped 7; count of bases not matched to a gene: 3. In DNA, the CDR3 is TGTGCCATCAGTGAGATACAGGGGGTTGGCTACACCTTC. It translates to CAISEIQGVGYTF.

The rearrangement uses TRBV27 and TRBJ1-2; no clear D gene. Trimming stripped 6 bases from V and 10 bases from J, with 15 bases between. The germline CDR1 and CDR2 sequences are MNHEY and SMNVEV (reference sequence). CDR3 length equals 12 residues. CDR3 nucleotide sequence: TGTGCCAGCAGGACACTGTTGTCGGCCTACACCTTC. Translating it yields CASRTLLSAYTF.

CDR3 region: CASSAGYSYEQYF. Written as DNA, the CDR3 is TGTGCCAGCAGTGCAGGTTACTCCTACGAGCAGTACTTC. The gene calls are TRBV2 and TRBJ2-7; D gene ambiguous. Trimming shortened V by 4 bases and J by 0 bases, and 7 bases separated the two germline ends. CDR1 SNHLY and CDR2 FYNNEI come from the germline V gene. The CDR3 has 13 residues. Combining the CDR3 with reference TRBV2 and TRBJ2-7 gives the whole variable domain EPEVTQTPSHQVTQMGQEVILRCVPISNHLYFYWYRQILGQKVEFLVSFYNNEISEKSEIFDDQFSVERPDGSNFTLKIRSTKLEDSAMYFCASSAGYSYEQYFGPGTRLTVT.

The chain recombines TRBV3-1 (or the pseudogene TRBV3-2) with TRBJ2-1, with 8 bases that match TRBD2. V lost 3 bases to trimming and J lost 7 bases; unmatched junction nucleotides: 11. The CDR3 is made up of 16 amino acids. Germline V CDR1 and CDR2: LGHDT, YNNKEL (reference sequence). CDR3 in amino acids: CASSQPGAGGKNEQFF. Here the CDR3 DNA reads TGTGCCAGCAGCCAGCCCGGGGCGGGAGGAAAGAATGAGCAGTTCTTC.

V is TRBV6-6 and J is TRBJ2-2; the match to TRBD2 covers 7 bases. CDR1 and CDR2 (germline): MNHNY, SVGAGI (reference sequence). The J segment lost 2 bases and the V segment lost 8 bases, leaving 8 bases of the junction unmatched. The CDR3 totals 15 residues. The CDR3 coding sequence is TGTGCCAGCCGGGCGGGAGTGACCAACACCGGGGAGCTGTTTTTT. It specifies CASRAGVTNTGELFF.

The CDR3 loop reads CASSPRTGGFRETQYF. In nucleotides, the CDR3 is TGTGCCAGCAGCCCTCGGACAGGGGGCTTTAGGGAGACCCAGTACTTC. The genes are TRBV7-2 and TRBJ2-5; 11 nucleotides line up with TRBD1. Germline V lookup: CDR1 SGHTA, CDR2 FQGNSA. The CDR3 has 16 residues. V was clipped by 5 bases and J by 5 bases; unmatched bases: 10. The complete variable domain, with remaining parts taken from reference TRBV7-2 and TRBJ2-5, reads GAGVSQSPSNKVTEKGKDVELRCDPISGHTALYWYRQSLGQGLEFLIYFQGNSAPDKSGLPSDRFSAERTGGSVSTLTIQRTQQEDSAVYLCASSPRTGGFRETQYFGPGTRLLVL.

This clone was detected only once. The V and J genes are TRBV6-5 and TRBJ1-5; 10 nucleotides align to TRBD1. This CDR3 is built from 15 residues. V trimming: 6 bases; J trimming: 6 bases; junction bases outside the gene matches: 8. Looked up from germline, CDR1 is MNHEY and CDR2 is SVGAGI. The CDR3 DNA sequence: TGTGCCAGCAGAAAGACAGGGGGCTGGGGTCAGCCCCAGCATTTT. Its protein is CASRKTGGWGQPQHF.

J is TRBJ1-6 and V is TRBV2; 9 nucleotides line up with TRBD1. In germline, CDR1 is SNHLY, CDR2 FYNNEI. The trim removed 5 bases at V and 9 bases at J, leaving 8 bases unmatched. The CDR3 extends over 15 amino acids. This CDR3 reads CASSIKTGGVSPLHF. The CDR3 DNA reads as TGTGCCAGCAGTATCAAGACAGGGGGAGTTTCACCCCTCCACTTT.

In DNA, the CDR3 is TGTGCCAGCAGTGAATCTGGCAGGGAGGAGTCTGAAGCTTTCTTT. Translation gives CASSESGREESEAFF. The rearrangement uses TRBV2 and TRBJ1-1; maybe TRBD1 (5 bases). The V gene's germline CDR1 is SNHLY and CDR2 FYNNEI. CDR3 length equals 15 residues. V lost 2 bases and J 6 bases, leaving 16 bases between the germline ends.

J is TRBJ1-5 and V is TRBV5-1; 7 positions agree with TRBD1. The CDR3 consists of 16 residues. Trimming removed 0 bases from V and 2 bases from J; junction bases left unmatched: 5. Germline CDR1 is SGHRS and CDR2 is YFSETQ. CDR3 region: CASSLGGDSGNQPQHF. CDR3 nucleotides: TGCGCCAGCAGCTTGGGAGGGGACAGCGGCAATCAGCCCCAGCATTTT. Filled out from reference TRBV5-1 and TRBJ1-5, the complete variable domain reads KAGVTQTPRYLIKTRGQQVTLSCSPISGHRSVSWYQQTPGQGLQFLFEYFSETQRNKGNFPGRFSGRQFSNSRSEMNVSTLELGDSALYLCASSLGGDSGNQPQHFGDGTRLSIL.